These 13 T cell receptor beta chains came from one sample sequenced in a study of CD8 T cells in ankylosing spondylitis. One entry per CDR3 protein results from TCRdb running MiXCR on the 5' RACE reads. The data show about 230,000 distinct CDR3 sequences, roughly 8% seen once. The sample comprised blood, either unsorted or a sorted T cell fraction (not recorded which). The source is a female donor with ankylosing spondylitis or in good health (not recorded which).

The table lists this clonotype with many counts. The chain employs TRBV12-3 or TRBV12-4 and TRBJ1-2; possible D gene TRBD1, 5 bases. Trimming shortened V by 1 base and J by 4 bases, and 13 bases separated the two germline ends. This CDR3 contains 15 residues. CDR3 nucleotides: TGTGCCAGCAGTTTAGAAGGGCAGGGAAGCTATGGCTACACCTTC. It yields the protein CASSLEGQGSYGYTF.

The V gene is TRBV15, the J gene TRBJ1-1; D is unresolved. Germline CDR1 LNHNV, CDR2 YYDKDF (reference sequence). The CDR3 covers 15 residues. V lost 5 bases, J lost 3 bases, and 16 bases lay in between. The DNA for the CDR3 is TGTGCCACCAGCGTAAGGGATCGGTCTTACACTGAAGCTTTCTTT. It is translated as CATSVRDRSYTEAFF.

This clonotype was seen more than once but under ten times. The genes are TRBV20-1 and TRBJ2-7; D not resolved. This CDR3 comprises 11 residues. V dropped 3 bases and J dropped 5 bases, with 8 bases sitting between them. The germline gives CDR1 DFQATT, CDR2 SNEGSKA (reference sequence). CDR3 protein: CSARSLNEQYF. Here the CDR3 DNA reads TGCAGTGCTAGGAGTCTGAACGAGCAGTACTTC.

This clonotype was seen repeatedly, ten times or more. CDR3 protein: CASSLRRGWGNTEAFF. CDR3 DNA: TGTGCCAGCAGCTTACGCAGGGGCTGGGGGAACACTGAAGCTTTCTTT. The V call is TRBV7-2, the J call TRBJ1-1, with D tentatively TRBD1 (6 bases). Trimming left V 2 bases short and J 1 base short, with 14 bases between. The germline V gene encodes CDR1 SGHTA and CDR2 FQGNSA. The CDR3 length is 16 residues.

This clonotype occurred a few times. A much larger clone sits a single nucleotide away, making a read error possible. The V and J genes are TRBV20-1 and TRBJ2-7; D possibly corresponds to TRBD2 (6 bases). V was shortened by 4 bases and J by 9 bases, with 13 bases between the two germline ends. This CDR3 comprises 11 residues. CDR1 and CDR2 from the germline V gene are DFQATT and SNEGSKA (reference sequence). CDR3 loop: CSAKVGGGQYF. In DNA, the CDR3 is TGCAGTGCTAAAGTGGGAGGCGGGCAGTACTTC.

V gene TRBV10-3 combines with J gene TRBJ2-6, with D hard to call. The CDR3 is 17 residues long. CDR1 ENHRY and CDR2 SYGVKD come from the germline V gene. Trimming shortened V by 0 bases and J by 2 bases, and 11 bases separated the two germline ends. CDR3 sequence (DNA): TGTGCCATCAGTGAGTCGGCCTTATGGGCTGGGGCCAACGTCCTGACTTTC. Protein product: CAISESALWAGANVLTF.

This clonotype was seen repeatedly, ten times or more. This chain connects TRBV20-1 to TRBJ1-6; possibly TRBD1 for D (6 bases). Germline V CDR1 and CDR2: DFQATT, SNEGSKA (reference sequence). This CDR3 is 14 amino acids long. Trimming took off 4 bases at V and 5 bases at J, with 12 bases between the two ends. CDR3 DNA sequence: TGCAGTGCTACGCGGGACACAGATAATTCACCCCTCCACTTT. Encoded protein: CSATRDTDNSPLHF.

This clonotype was counted a few times. This chain links TRBV20-1 with TRBJ2-4; no reliable D call. This CDR3 region has 14 residues. V dropped 6 bases and J dropped 0 bases, with 12 bases sitting between them. CDR1 is DFQATT, CDR2 SNEGSKA, per germline (reference sequence). The CDR3 protein is CSATNDAAKNIQYF. For the CDR3, the DNA is TGCAGTGCCACGAACGACGCAGCCAAAAACATTCAGTACTTC.

This clonotype was observed at least ten times. V gene TRBV5-1 combines with J gene TRBJ2-1; perhaps TRBD2 as D (5 bases). Trimming took 4 bases from V and 3 from J, leaving 11 bases between them. This CDR3 is built from 14 residues. Germline V gene lookup returns CDR1 SGHRS and CDR2 YFSETQ. The CDR3 spells CASSLSDFYNEQFF. The CDR3 DNA sequence: TGCGCCAGCAGCCTTAGCGACTTCTACAATGAGCAGTTCTTC.

V and J are TRBV7-2 and TRBJ2-5; 7 bases are shared with TRBD2. The CDR3 runs to 16 residues. In germline, CDR1 is SGHTA, CDR2 FQGNSA. V lost 3 bases and J lost 5; bases outside the gene matches: 12. DNA of the CDR3: TGTGCCAGCAGCTTGCGATGGGCGGGAGAGGGGGAGACCCAGTACTTC. The encoded protein is CASSLRWAGEGETQYF.

This clonotype has at least ten counts. The chain joins TRBV12-3 or TRBV12-4 to TRBJ1-5; unclear D gene. This CDR3 contains 13 residues. The V and J ends lost 0 bases and 5 bases respectively, with 5 bases between them. For the CDR3, the DNA is TGTGCCAGCAGTTTAGCCAGAGATCAGCCCCAGCATTTT. Translation gives CASSLARDQPQHF.

This clonotype was observed at least ten times. The chain carries TRBV3-1 and TRBJ2-1; TRBD2 matches at 12 bases. After removal of 4 bases from V and 7 bases from J, the junction contained 5 bases not matched to a gene. This CDR3 comprises 15 residues. From germline, CDR1 is LGHDT and CDR2 YNNKEL (reference sequence). CDR3 region: CASSPTSGRKNEQFF. The CDR3, as DNA: TGTGCCAGCAGCCCGACTAGCGGGAGAAAGAATGAGCAGTTCTTC.

The CDR3 coding sequence is TGTGCCAGCTCACCACCGGCTAGCGGGGGATACAATGAGCAGTTCTTC. This sequence encodes CASSPPASGGYNEQFF. The V call is TRBV18, the J call TRBJ2-1, with TRBD2 identical over 10 bases. This CDR3 is 16 amino acids long. CDR1 KGHSH and CDR2 LQKENI come from the germline V gene. V shed 0 bases, J shed 4 bases, and the junction held 3 bases outside the gene matches. The variable domain in full, completed from reference TRBV18 and TRBJ2-1, reads NAGVMQNPRHLVRRRGQEARLRCSPMKGHSHVYWYRQLPEEGLKFMVYLQKENIIDESGMPKERFSAEFPKEGPSILRIQQVVRGDSAAYFCASSPPASGGYNEQFFGPGTRLTVL.